The 18 T cell receptor beta chains below come from one sample, sequenced in a study of persistence of HIV-infected CD4 T cells. Lysates of CMV-infected fibroblasts at 10 ug/mL stimulated these cells. CD40L/CD69 double-negative CD45RO-high memory CD4+ T cells were collected. The libraries were made with immunoSEQ version 4 in survey mode. Generated by immunoSEQ multiplex PCR, the TCRdb table keeps only in-frame clones and is missing some. Altogether some 41,000 clones are present, around 80% being singletons, with the ten largest covering 1.6%. Their recognized antigens are unknown. Sequenced material: CD4+ T cells sorted from PBMCs after approximately 20-hour stimulation, taken from a patient who received antiretroviral therapy. The source is an adult man with HIV who was CMV-seropositive.

This clone was detected only a few times. V usage is TRBV5-8 and J usage is TRBJ2-2; 9 positions agree with TRBD1. Germline trimming cut 4 bases from V and 5 bases from J; bases unmatched to any gene: 6. Germline CDR1 SGHTS, CDR2 YDEGEE. The CDR3 runs to 15 residues. The CDR3 coding sequence is TGTGCCAGCAGCCCGGGACAGGGAATAACCGGGGAGCTGTTTTTT. This sequence encodes CASSPGQGITGELFF.

The count of this clone is one. V is TRBV6-4 and J is TRBJ2-1; the match to TRBD2 covers 8 bases. Trimming cost V 3 bases and J 4 bases; bases outside gene matches: 11. The CDR3 extends over 17 amino acids. Per the germline V gene, CDR1 is MRHNA and CDR2 is SNTAGT. For the CDR3, the DNA is TGTGCCAGCAGTGAAGGCCCCGCAGCGGGGGCTTACAATGAGCAGTTCTTC. It specifies CASSEGPAAGAYNEQFF.

V and J are TRBV28 and TRBJ1-5; D not resolved. The CDR3 runs to 14 residues. Per germline, CDR1 MDHEN and CDR2 SYDVKM. Between the trimmed V and J ends, which lost 6 bases and 3 bases, there was a span of 12 bases. Here the CDR3 DNA reads TGTGCCAGCAGAGACCGCCGGTACAATCAGCCCCAGCATTTT. Amino acid sequence: CASRDRRYNQPQHF.

J is TRBJ2-7 and V is TRBV19, with 8 nucleotides matching TRBD1. The CDR3 has 16 residues. CDR1 is LNHDA, CDR2 SQIVND, per germline (reference sequence). Trimming took 6 bases from V and 2 from J; bases not matched to a gene: 12. The CDR3 loop reads CASSLGAGGETYEQYF. The CDR3 coding sequence is TGTGCCAGTAGCCTGGGGGCAGGGGGCGAAACCTACGAGCAGTACTTC. Full variable domain (missing parts from reference TRBV19 and TRBJ2-7): DGGITQSPKYLFRKEGQNVTLSCEQNLNHDAMYWYRQDPGQGLRLIYYSQIVNDFQKGDIAEGYSVSREKKESFPLTVTSAQKNPTAFYLCASSLGAGGETYEQYFGPGTRLTVT.

J is TRBJ1-2 and V is TRBV12-3 or TRBV12-4, with a tentative D call TRBD1 (6 bases). The CDR3 totals 12 residues. Trimming pared 3 bases from V and 8 bases from J, leaving 10 bases between. The CDR3 DNA reads as TGTGCCAGCAGTTTGATACAGGGAGGCTACACCTTC. The encoded protein is CASSLIQGGYTF.

This clone was found once. V usage is TRBV18 and J usage is TRBJ1-4; TRBD1 is a possible D gene (5 bases). Trimming removed 4 bases from V and 1 base from J, with 10 bases in between. The germline gives CDR1 KGHSH, CDR2 LQKENI. The CDR3 contains 15 residues. The CDR3 protein is CASSQGQGTNEKLFF. In DNA form, the CDR3 reads TGTGCCAGCTCACAGGGGCAGGGAACTAATGAAAAACTGTTTTTT. The full variable domain, completed using reference TRBV18 and TRBJ1-4, is NAGVMQNPRHLVRRRGQEARLRCSPMKGHSHVYWYRQLPEEGLKFMVYLQKENIIDESGMPKERFSAEFPKEGPSILRIQQVVRGDSAAYFCASSQGQGTNEKLFFGSGTQLSVL.

Only a few counts were recorded for this clone. This chain uses TRBV2 with TRBJ1-5; 10 bases are shared with TRBD1. Germline CDR1 is SNHLY and CDR2 is FYNNEI. The CDR3 consists of 14 residues. With 5 bases clipped from V and 3 bases from J, the junction kept 1 base outside the gene matches. The CDR3 nucleotides read TGTGCCAGCAGTCGACAGGGGGCCAATCAGCCCCAGCATTTT. It specifies CASSRQGANQPQHF.

The genes are TRBV7-9 and TRBJ1-2, with TRBD1 identical over 7 bases. CDR1 and CDR2 (germline): SEHNR, FQNEAQ (reference sequence). The CDR3 loop spans 14 amino acids. V shed 5 bases and J 0 bases; nucleotides not matched to a gene: 3. In nucleotides, the CDR3 is TGTGCCAGCAGCCTAGGGACAGCTAACTATGGCTACACCTTC. Translated, it gives CASSLGTANYGYTF.

The J gene is TRBJ1-1, the V gene TRBV6-5; D gene ambiguous. CDR1 is MNHEY, CDR2 SVGAGI, per germline. The CDR3 is made up of 15 amino acids. Trimming removed 0 bases from V and 3 bases from J, with 11 bases in between. CDR3 DNA: TGTGCCAGCAGTTACTCATCGCCGCTCCACACTGAAGCTTTCTTT. It translates to CASSYSSPLHTEAFF.

V usage is TRBV24-1 and J usage is TRBJ1-2; TRBD1 matches at 9 bases. Germline V CDR1 and CDR2: KGHDR, SFDVKD. The CDR3 extends over 15 amino acids. The trim removed 3 bases at V and 4 bases at J, leaving 5 bases unmatched. The CDR3 loop reads CATSDTGTGTYGYTF. CDR3 nucleotides: TGTGCCACCAGTGATACCGGGACAGGGACCTATGGCTACACCTTC.

This clone was counted once. CDR3 coding DNA: TGTGCCACCAGTGGGGTAGCAGGGGCCGGGGGCTCCTACAATGAGCAGTTCTTC. Translating gives CATSGVAGAGGSYNEQFF. V usage is TRBV24-1 and J usage is TRBJ2-1, with D tentatively TRBD1 or TRBD2 (6 bases each). The CDR3 runs 18 residues. Germline CDR1 KGHDR, CDR2 SFDVKD. V was cut by 5 bases and J by 0 bases, with 19 bases left in between.

In its sample, this clone was seen a few times. At one end the junction does not follow the germline gene, possibly because of a read error. V and J are TRBV19 and TRBJ2-6; perhaps TRBD2 as D (6 bases). Germline V gene sequence: CDR1 LNHDA, CDR2 SQIVND (reference sequence). The CDR3 is 15 amino acids. The CDR3 DNA follows: TGTGCCAGTAGTCCCCGGGACTCTTGGGCCAACGTCCTGACTTTC. Its translation is CASSPRDSWANVLTF.

As to this clone: Distinct nucleotide sequences in the sample also encode this CDR3. V gene TRBV18 combines with J gene TRBJ1-6; TRBD1 might be the D (5 bases). Germline CDR1 is KGHSH and CDR2 is LQKENI. CDR3 size: 12 residues. Trimming took 3 bases from V and 10 from J, leaving 7 bases between them. This CDR3 is CASSPGGSPLHF. CDR3 coding DNA: TGTGCCAGCTCACCGGGGGGATCACCCCTCCACTTT.

The chain is built from TRBV5-4 and TRBJ2-7; the D gene could be TRBD1 or TRBD2 (6 bases each). The CDR3 spans 17 residues. The germline V gene encodes CDR1 SGHNT and CDR2 YYREEE (reference sequence). The V and J ends lost 5 bases and 1 base respectively, with 22 bases between them. Written as DNA, the CDR3 is TGTGCCAGCAGTCCCATGGGTCGCGGGACACTATCCTACGAGCAGTACTTC. Amino acid sequence: CASSPMGRGTLSYEQYF. Drawing the rest from reference TRBV5-4 and TRBJ2-7, the complete variable domain is ETGVTQSPTHLIKTRGQQVTLRCSSQSGHNTVSWYQQALGQGPQFIFQYYREEENGRGNFPPRFSGLQFPNYSSELNVNALELDDSALYLCASSPMGRGTLSYEQYFGPGTRLTVT.

The chain is built from TRBV11-3 and TRBJ2-7, with D possibly TRBD2 on 8 matching bases. Trimming removed 3 bases at V and 4 bases at J, with 16 bases between. Germline values: CDR1 SGHNT, CDR2 YENEEA. The CDR3 length is 15 residues. DNA of the CDR3: TGTGCCAGCAGCTTGACAGGGCGGGGGGAATACGAGCAGTACTTC. This sequence encodes CASSLTGRGEYEQYF.

The chain uses TRBV10-3 and TRBJ2-3, with D possibly matching TRBD2 (5 bases). This CDR3 has 15 residues. Trimming removed 2 bases from V and 0 bases from J, with 9 bases in between. Germline V gene data show CDR1 as ENHRY and CDR2 as SYGVKD. The CDR3 is CAISEDYTSTDTQYF. CDR3 DNA: TGTGCCATCAGTGAGGACTATACTAGCACAGATACGCAGTATTTT.

This chain links TRBV6-5 with TRBJ1-1; TRBD1 is a possible D gene (5 bases). The CDR3 has 11 amino acids. Germline assignment: CDR1 MNHEY and CDR2 SVGAGI. Between the trimmed V and J ends, which lost 11 bases and 7 bases, there was a span of 14 bases. This chain's CDR3 is CASGEGREAFF. The CDR3 nucleotides read TGTGCCTCCGGTGAGGGGCGTGAAGCTTTCTTT.

The chain carries TRBV6-1 and TRBJ1-1, with D possibly matching TRBD1 (5 bases). Germline lookup yields CDR1 MNHNS and CDR2 SASEGT. There are 15 residues in the CDR3. The V and J ends lost 3 bases and 5 bases respectively, with 16 bases between them. CDR3 protein: CASSDYGHGGTEAFF. The CDR3 bases are TGTGCCAGCAGTGATTATGGACACGGGGGGACTGAAGCTTTCTTT.